The next 22 T cell receptor beta chains were all read from a single sample in a study of T cells expressing NK-cell markers. TCRdb reprocessed the 5' RACE reads and reports one entry per CDR3 protein, with no DNA. Here the sample table reports a few hundred thousand distinct CDR3 sequences. Sequences were obtained from blood T cells: a sorted CD56 or NKG2C T cell subset, CD4+ or CD8+ T cells, or bulk PBMC T cells (not recorded which). All receptors come from a man aged 18 to 30 in good health.

The rearrangement joins TRBV12-3 or TRBV12-4 to TRBJ1-1; checking the TCRdb D call of TRBD1 is not possible without DNA. The CDR3 covers 14 residues. The CDR3 reads CASKFQAGGTEAFF.

The chain carries TRBV27 and TRBJ2-1; lacking DNA, the TRBD1 call made by TCRdb goes unchecked. The V gene's germline CDR1 is MNHEY and CDR2 SMNVEV (reference sequence). The length of the CDR3 is 13 residues. This CDR3 reads CASSSPSGSEQFF.

V is TRBV7-9 and J is TRBJ2-4; lacking DNA, the TRBD1 call made by TCRdb goes unchecked. Germline V gene data show CDR1 as SEHNR and CDR2 as FQNEAQ (reference sequence). The length of the CDR3 is 16 residues. The CDR3 sequence: CASSLQTQYRGDIQYF.

The V and J genes are TRBV5-1 and TRBJ1-3; TCRdb's D call, TRBD1, is unchecked because there is no DNA. Germline CDR1 SGHRS, CDR2 YFSETQ. The CDR3 contains 16 residues. CDR3 region: CASSLGTGLSGNTIYF.

The chain is built from TRBV7-8 and TRBJ1-4. The CDR3 covers 15 residues. CDR1 and CDR2 from the germline V gene are SGHVS and FQNEAQ. CDR3 sequence: CASSRPASSNEKLFF.

The V gene is TRBV12-3 or TRBV12-4, the J gene TRBJ1-2; with no DNA, the TCRdb D assignment of TRBD1 cannot be verified. The CDR3 is 13 amino acids. This chain's CDR3 is CASSLLGLVGYTF.

V and J are TRBV12-3 or TRBV12-4 and TRBJ2-3; TCRdb reports TRBD2, a call that lacks DNA to check it against. CDR3 size: 19 residues. The CDR3 reads CASSFDPASIAGSTDTQYF.

The gene calls are TRBV6-1 and TRBJ1-1. This CDR3 has 15 residues. Germline V CDR1 and CDR2: MNHNS, SASEGT. CDR3 residues: CASSVRFRRDTEAFF.

CDR3 sequence: CSARESTSGRRETQYF. V and J are TRBV20-1 and TRBJ2-5; TCRdb selects TRBD2, and the lack of DNA leaves this call unchecked. The CDR3 has 16 residues. Looked up from germline, CDR1 is DFQATT and CDR2 is SNEGSKA (reference sequence).

This chain uses TRBV5-1 with TRBJ1-1. Germline V gives CDR1 SGHRS, CDR2 YFSETQ. The CDR3 runs 13 residues. The CDR3 spells CASSFSGYTEAFF.

The rearrangement uses TRBV12-3 or TRBV12-4 and TRBJ2-4. The CDR3 consists of 14 residues. The CDR3 region is CASSMTLAKNIQYF.

The CDR3 protein is CATKPGGVGNQPQHF. This rearrangement joins TRBV24-1 to TRBJ1-5. From germline, CDR1 is KGHDR and CDR2 SFDVKD. The CDR3 runs 15 residues.

This CDR3 is CASIPGGRNEQFF. The chain has TRBV6-1 and TRBJ2-1; lacking DNA, the TRBD1 call made by TCRdb goes unchecked. The CDR3 runs to 13 residues. Per germline, CDR1 MNHNS and CDR2 SASEGT.

The rearrangement uses TRBV20-1 and TRBJ2-7; the D call of TRBD1 rests on TCRdb alone, since no DNA is present to check it. Germline V gene lookup returns CDR1 DFQATT and CDR2 SNEGSKA (reference sequence). This CDR3 spans 12 amino acids. The CDR3 region is CSASIKVGTQYF.

The chain couples TRBV12-3 or TRBV12-4 to TRBJ2-6; TCRdb proposes TRBD1, but this gene call is untestable without DNA. The CDR3 loop spans 18 amino acids. The chain's CDR3 is CASSRLIGSDSGANVLTF.

The chain uses TRBV20-1 and TRBJ1-5. From germline, CDR1 is DFQATT and CDR2 SNEGSKA (reference sequence). The CDR3 consists of 16 residues. The CDR3 region is CSASKLGEKSNQPQHF.

The J gene is TRBJ2-2, the V gene TRBV10-3; TCRdb lists TRBD1, though no DNA is available to test this call. The CDR3 covers 15 residues. Germline assignment: CDR1 ENHRY and CDR2 SYGVKD. The CDR3 spells CAIGEDRPNTGELFF.

The rearrangement links TRBV12-3 or TRBV12-4 to TRBJ1-1; the TCRdb call, TRBD1, lacks DNA for checking. CDR3 length: 14 amino acids. The CDR3 region is CASTPGQGWTEAFF.

The rearrangement links TRBV4-3 to TRBJ1-4. This CDR3 region has 15 residues. Germline V CDR1 and CDR2: LGHNA, YSLEER. The CDR3 spells CASSQDRSDNEKLFF.

The V and J genes are TRBV29-1 and TRBJ2-1; TCRdb names TRBD2, which stays unverified in the absence of DNA. This CDR3 region has 15 residues. Looked up from germline, CDR1 is SQVTM and CDR2 is ANQGSEA. CDR3 residues: CSVSWSSRGDNEQFF.

The chain employs TRBV7-9 and TRBJ2-1. The germline V gene encodes CDR1 SEHNR and CDR2 FQNEAQ (reference sequence). The CDR3 length is 15 residues. CDR3: CASTEREGSYNEQFF.

This chain uses TRBV12-3 or TRBV12-4 with TRBJ2-3. The CDR3 has 14 residues. This chain's CDR3 is CASSFSGNKDTQYF.